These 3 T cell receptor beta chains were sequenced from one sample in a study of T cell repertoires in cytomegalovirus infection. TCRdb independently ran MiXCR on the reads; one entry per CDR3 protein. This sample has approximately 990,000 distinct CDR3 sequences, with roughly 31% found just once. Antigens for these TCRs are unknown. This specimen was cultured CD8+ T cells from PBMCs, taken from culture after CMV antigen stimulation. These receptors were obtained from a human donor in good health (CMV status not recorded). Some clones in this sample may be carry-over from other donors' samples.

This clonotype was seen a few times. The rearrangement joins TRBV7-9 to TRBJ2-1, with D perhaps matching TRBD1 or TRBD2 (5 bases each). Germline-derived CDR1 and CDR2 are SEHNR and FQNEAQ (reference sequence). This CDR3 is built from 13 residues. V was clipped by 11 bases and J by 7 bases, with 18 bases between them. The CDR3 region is CAPETAEGNEQFF. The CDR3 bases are TGTGCCCCCGAGACAGCTGAGGGGAATGAGCAGTTCTTC.

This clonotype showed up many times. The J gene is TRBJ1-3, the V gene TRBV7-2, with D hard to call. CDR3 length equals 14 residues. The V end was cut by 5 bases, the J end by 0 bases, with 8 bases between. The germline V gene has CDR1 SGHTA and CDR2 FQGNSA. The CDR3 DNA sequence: TGTGCCAGCAGCCTGCTGGGCTCTGGAAACACCATATATTTT. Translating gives CASSLLGSGNTIYF.

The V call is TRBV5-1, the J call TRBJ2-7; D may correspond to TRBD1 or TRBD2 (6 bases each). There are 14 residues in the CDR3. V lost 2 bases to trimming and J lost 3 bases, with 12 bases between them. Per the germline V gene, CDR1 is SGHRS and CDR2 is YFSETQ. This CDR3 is CASSFGGEGYEQYV. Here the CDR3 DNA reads TGCGCCAGCAGCTTCGGGGGCGAGGGCTACGAGCAGTACGTC.